This entry describes one TCR beta chain. Its target is unknown. The PCR ran on 60 Vbeta and 13 Jbeta primers. Some clones are missing from TCRdb's copy, which holds only in-frame ones; the method was immunoSEQ multiplex PCR. The data show 100,000 to 150,000 clones, more than 75% seen once. The data were obtained in a study of cytomegalovirus exposure and HLA in healthy donors. Study-wide background: Earlier, 95 million to 120 million unique TCR beta sequences were recovered from around 190 million T cells by an analysis.

Per germline, CDR1 MRHNA and CDR2 SNTAGT. The V end lost 5 bases, the J end lost 4 bases, and 14 bases lay between the germline ends. The CDR3 consists of 15 residues. Study results and caveats: The study flagged roughly 160 TCR beta chains as cytomegalovirus-associated.

The sample comprised PBMCs. The clonotype was recovered from a man aged 30 to 45 in good health and CMV-seropositive. The genes are TRBV6-4 and TRBJ2-2, with D perhaps TRBD2 (6 bases). The CDR3: CASSSGREATGELFF. In nucleotides, the CDR3 is TGTGCCAGCAGTTCCGGCAGGGAGGCCACCGGGGAGCTGTTTTTT.